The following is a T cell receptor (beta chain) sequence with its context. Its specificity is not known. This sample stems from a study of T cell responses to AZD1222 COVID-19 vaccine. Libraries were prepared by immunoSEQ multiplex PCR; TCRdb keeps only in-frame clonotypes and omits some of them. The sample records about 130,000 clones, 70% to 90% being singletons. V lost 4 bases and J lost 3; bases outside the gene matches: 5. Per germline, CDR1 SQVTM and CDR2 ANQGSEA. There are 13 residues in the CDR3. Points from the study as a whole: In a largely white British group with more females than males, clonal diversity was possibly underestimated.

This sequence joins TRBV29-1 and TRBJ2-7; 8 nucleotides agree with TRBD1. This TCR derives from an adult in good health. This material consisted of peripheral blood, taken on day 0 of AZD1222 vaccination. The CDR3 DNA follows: TGCAGCGTTGGGCGGACAGGGAACTACGAGCAGTACTTC. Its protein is CSVGRTGNYEQYF.